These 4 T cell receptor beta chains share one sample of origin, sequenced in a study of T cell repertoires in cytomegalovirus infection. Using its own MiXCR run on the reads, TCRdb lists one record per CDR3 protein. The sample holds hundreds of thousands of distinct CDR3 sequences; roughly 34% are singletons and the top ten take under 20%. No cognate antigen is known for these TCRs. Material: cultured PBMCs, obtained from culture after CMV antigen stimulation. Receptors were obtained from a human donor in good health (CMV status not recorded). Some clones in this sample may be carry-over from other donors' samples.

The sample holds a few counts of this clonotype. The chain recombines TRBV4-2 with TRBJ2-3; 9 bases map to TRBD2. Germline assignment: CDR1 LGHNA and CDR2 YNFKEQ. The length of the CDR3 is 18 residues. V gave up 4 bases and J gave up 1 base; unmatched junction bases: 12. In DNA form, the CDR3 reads TGTGCCAGCAGCCCACGACTAGCGGCGGAAGTTGGCACAGATACGCAGTATTTT. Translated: CASSPRLAAEVGTDTQYF.

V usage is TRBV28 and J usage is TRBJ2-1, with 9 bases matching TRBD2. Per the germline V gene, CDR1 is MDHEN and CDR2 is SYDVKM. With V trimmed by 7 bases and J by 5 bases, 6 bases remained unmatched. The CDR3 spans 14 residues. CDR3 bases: TGTGCCAGCATACCGGGACTAGCCCACAATGAGCAGTTCTTC. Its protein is CASIPGLAHNEQFF.

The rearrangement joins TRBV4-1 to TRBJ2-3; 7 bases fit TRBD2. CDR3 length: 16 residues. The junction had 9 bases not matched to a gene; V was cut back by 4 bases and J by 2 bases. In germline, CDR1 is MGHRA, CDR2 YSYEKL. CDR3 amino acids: CASSPGVSGFTDTQYF. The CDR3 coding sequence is TGCGCCAGCAGCCCCGGCGTTAGCGGGTTCACAGATACGCAGTATTTT.

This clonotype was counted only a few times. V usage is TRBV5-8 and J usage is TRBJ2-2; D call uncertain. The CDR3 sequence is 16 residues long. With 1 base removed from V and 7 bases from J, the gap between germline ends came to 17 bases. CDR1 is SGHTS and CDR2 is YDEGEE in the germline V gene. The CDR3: CASSLMVSSENGELFF. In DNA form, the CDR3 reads TGTGCCAGCAGCTTGATGGTTTCCAGCGAAAACGGGGAGCTGTTTTTT.